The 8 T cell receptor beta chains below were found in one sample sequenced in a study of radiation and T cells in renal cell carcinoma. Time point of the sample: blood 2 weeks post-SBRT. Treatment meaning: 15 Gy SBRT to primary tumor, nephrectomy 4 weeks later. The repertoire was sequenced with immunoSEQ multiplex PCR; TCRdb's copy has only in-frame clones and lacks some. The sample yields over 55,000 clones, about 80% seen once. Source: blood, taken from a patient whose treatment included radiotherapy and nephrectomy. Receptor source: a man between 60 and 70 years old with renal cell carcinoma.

This chain's CDR3 is CATSRDRNPGTEQFF. CDR3 nucleotide sequence: TGTGCCACCAGCAGAGATCGTAACCCAGGAACGGAGCAGTTCTTC. The J gene is TRBJ2-1, the V gene TRBV15, with no clear D. The CDR3 has 15 amino acids. V was shortened by 0 bases and J by 10 bases, with 16 bases between the two germline ends. Germline CDR1 and CDR2: LNHNV and YYDKDF (reference sequence).

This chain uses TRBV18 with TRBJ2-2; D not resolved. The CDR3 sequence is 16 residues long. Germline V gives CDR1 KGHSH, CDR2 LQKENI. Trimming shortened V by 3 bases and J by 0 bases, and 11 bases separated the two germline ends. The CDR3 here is CASSPRPAPNTGELFF. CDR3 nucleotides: TGTGCCAGCTCACCGAGACCAGCCCCGAACACCGGGGAGCTGTTTTTT.

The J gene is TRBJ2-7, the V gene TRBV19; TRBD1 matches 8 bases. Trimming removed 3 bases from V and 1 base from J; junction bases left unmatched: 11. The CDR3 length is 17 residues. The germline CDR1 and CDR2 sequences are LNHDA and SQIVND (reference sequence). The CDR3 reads CASSILGGGQGSYEQYF. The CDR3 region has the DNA TGTGCCAGTAGTATTTTAGGTGGCGGACAGGGTTCCTACGAGCAGTACTTC.

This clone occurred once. CDR3 region: CASSPTILLGETQYF. The CDR3 nucleotides read TGTGCCAGCAGCCCGACCATCCTCCTCGGGGAGACCCAGTACTTC. The gene calls are TRBV14 and TRBJ2-5; D gene unclear. Per the germline V gene, CDR1 is SGHDN and CDR2 is FVKESK. V shed 4 bases and J shed 5 bases, with 17 bases lying between them. The CDR3 spans 15 residues.

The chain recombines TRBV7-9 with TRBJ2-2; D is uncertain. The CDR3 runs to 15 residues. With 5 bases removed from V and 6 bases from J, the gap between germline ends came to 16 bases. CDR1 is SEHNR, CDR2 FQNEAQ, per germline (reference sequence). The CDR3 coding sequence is TGTGCCAGCAGCCTAAGCAATGGAGACTCCGGGGAGCTGTTTTTT. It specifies CASSLSNGDSGELFF.

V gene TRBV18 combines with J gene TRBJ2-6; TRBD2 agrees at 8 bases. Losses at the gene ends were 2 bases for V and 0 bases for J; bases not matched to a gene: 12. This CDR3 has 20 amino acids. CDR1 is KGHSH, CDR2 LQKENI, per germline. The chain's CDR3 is CASSPVERGPLSSGANVLTF. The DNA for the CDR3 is TGTGCCAGCTCACCAGTGGAGCGGGGGCCCCTTAGCTCTGGGGCCAACGTCCTGACTTTC. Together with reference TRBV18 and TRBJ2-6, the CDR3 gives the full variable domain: NAGVMQNPRHLVRRRGQEARLRCSPMKGHSHVYWYRQLPEEGLKFMVYLQKENIIDESGMPKERFSAEFPKEGPSILRIQQVVRGDSAAYFCASSPVERGPLSSGANVLTFGAGSRLTVL.

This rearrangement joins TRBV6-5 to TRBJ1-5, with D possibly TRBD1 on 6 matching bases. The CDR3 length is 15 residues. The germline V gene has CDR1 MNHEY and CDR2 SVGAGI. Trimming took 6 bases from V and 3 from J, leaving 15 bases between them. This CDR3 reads CASRSGQLDNQPQHF. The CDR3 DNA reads TGTGCCAGCAGATCAGGACAGTTAGACAATCAGCCCCAGCATTTT.

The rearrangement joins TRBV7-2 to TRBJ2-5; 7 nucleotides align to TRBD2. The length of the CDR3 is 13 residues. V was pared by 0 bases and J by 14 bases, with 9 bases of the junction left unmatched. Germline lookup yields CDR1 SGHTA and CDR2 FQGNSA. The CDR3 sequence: CASSLAGLADDYF. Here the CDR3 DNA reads TGTGCCAGCAGCTTAGCGGGTCTAGCGGACGACTACTTC. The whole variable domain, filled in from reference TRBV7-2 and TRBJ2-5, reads GAGVSQSPSNKVTEKGKDVELRCDPISGHTALYWYRQSLGQGLEFLIYFQGNSAPDKSGLPSDRFSAERTGGSVSTLTIQRTQQEDSAVYLCASSLAGLADDYFGPGTRLLVL.